Below, 32 T cell receptor beta chains from the same sample are listed, as sequenced in a study of cytomegalovirus exposure and HLA in healthy donors. Here immunoSEQ multiplex PCR was the method, and the copy in TCRdb shows in-frame clones only, minus some. The table has 120,000 or so clones, more than 70% seen once. Sequencing was done on a sample of PBMCs. The receptors stem from a young woman in good health and CMV-seronegative.

The V gene is TRBV5-8, the J gene TRBJ1-1; 11 bases match TRBD1. Germline assignment: CDR1 SGHTS and CDR2 YDEGEE. CDR3 length: 16 amino acids. V lost 2 bases, J lost 6 bases, and 9 bases stayed unmatched. The CDR3 bases are TGTGCCAGCAGCTTTGGACAGGGGGCGAAGGACGCTGAAGCTTTCTTT. Protein: CASSFGQGAKDAEAFF.

This chain joins TRBV27 and TRBJ1-1; unclear D gene. This CDR3 region has 15 residues. Germline V gives CDR1 MNHEY, CDR2 SMNVEV (reference sequence). V lost 2 bases, J lost 1 base, and 11 bases lay in between. CDR3 loop: CASSLERARNTEAFF. For the CDR3, the DNA is TGTGCCAGCAGTTTAGAGAGGGCGAGGAACACTGAAGCTTTCTTT.

The chain couples TRBV28 to TRBJ2-7, with TRBD1 matching over 9 bases. This CDR3 contains 16 residues. J lost 5 bases, V lost 6 bases, and 14 bases had no gene match. Germline V gives CDR1 MDHEN, CDR2 SYDVKM. In DNA, the CDR3 is TGTGCCAGCAGCCCACTAACAGACAGGGGGAGGGACGAGCAGTACTTC. Translation gives CASSPLTDRGRDEQYF.

This clone has more than one count but fewer than ten. The chain links TRBV5-4 to TRBJ2-3; TRBD2 is a possible D gene (7 bases). Germline values: CDR1 SGHNT, CDR2 YYREEE (reference sequence). Trimming shortened V by 4 bases and J by 2 bases, and 23 bases separated the two germline ends. The CDR3 has 18 amino acids. The CDR3 reads CASSPGGGAPILTDTQYF. CDR3 DNA sequence: TGTGCCAGCAGCCCGGGTGGGGGGGCGCCTATCCTCACAGATACGCAGTATTTT.

This clone was detected only once. V and J are TRBV28 and TRBJ1-5; TRBD1 might be the D (5 bases). CDR1 and CDR2 from the germline V gene are MDHEN and SYDVKM. Between the trimmed V and J ends, which lost 5 bases and 7 bases, there was a span of 9 bases. This CDR3 has 12 amino acids. In DNA, the CDR3 is TGTGCCAGCAGTACGGGGGTCCAGCCCCAGCATTTT. It encodes CASSTGVQPQHF.

To note about this clone: This sample includes further DNA sequences coding for the same CDR3. In DNA, the CDR3 is TGTGCCAGCTCACCCGGGGGCTACGAGCAGTACTTC. It is translated as CASSPGGYEQYF. The chain uses TRBV18 and TRBJ2-7; D is perhaps TRBD2 (6 bases). Germline V CDR1 and CDR2: KGHSH, LQKENI. This CDR3 is built from 12 residues. V gave up 3 bases and J gave up 3 bases, with 6 bases separating them.

The chain is built from TRBV28 and TRBJ1-1, with 9 bases fitting TRBD1. V shed 2 bases, J shed 0 bases, and the junction held 7 bases outside the gene matches. The CDR3 is made up of 17 amino acids. The germline V gene has CDR1 MDHEN and CDR2 SYDVKM. CDR3 DNA: TGTGCCAGCAGTTTACTACAGGGGGCCGGGATGAACACTGAAGCTTTCTTT. This encodes CASSLLQGAGMNTEAFF.

J is TRBJ2-3 and V is TRBV19; D is ambiguous. Deletions cut 3 bases from V and 0 bases from J, with 7 bases between. CDR3 length equals 14 residues. Germline CDR1 reads LNHDA; CDR2 reads SQIVND (reference sequence). This CDR3 reads CASSISPSTDTQYF. CDR3 coding DNA: TGTGCCAGTAGTATCTCCCCTAGCACAGATACGCAGTATTTT.

The chain has TRBV7-2 and TRBJ2-5, with 9 bases that match TRBD2. Germline V gene sequence: CDR1 SGHTA, CDR2 FQGNSA. This CDR3 has 14 residues. The V and J ends lost 3 bases and 4 bases, in that order; junction bases with no gene match: 3. The CDR3 nucleotides read TGTGCCAGCAGCTTCCCTAGCGGGACAGAGACCCAGTACTTC. It encodes CASSFPSGTETQYF.

This chain joins TRBV18 and TRBJ2-1; D possibly corresponds to TRBD2 (6 bases). V shed 2 bases and J shed 6 bases, with 11 bases lying between them. Germline CDR1 is KGHSH and CDR2 is LQKENI. The CDR3 is made up of 14 amino acids. CDR3 nucleotides: TGTGCCAGCTCACCAGGGGGAGGCTTCAATGAGCAGTTCTTC. It codes for CASSPGGGFNEQFF. Filled out from reference TRBV18 and TRBJ2-1, the complete variable domain reads NAGVMQNPRHLVRRRGQEARLRCSPMKGHSHVYWYRQLPEEGLKFMVYLQKENIIDESGMPKERFSAEFPKEGPSILRIQQVVRGDSAAYFCASSPGGGFNEQFFGPGTRLTVL.

This chain uses TRBV29-1 with TRBJ1-2; 7 nucleotides align to TRBD1. V lost 4 bases and J lost 7; bases outside the gene matches: 12. Germline CDR1 and CDR2: SQVTM and ANQGSEA. There are 14 residues in the CDR3. CDR3 DNA sequence: TGCAGCGTTGGCGGGACAGCCGCCTTGGGTGGCTACACCTTC. Translating it yields CSVGGTAALGGYTF.

This sequence joins TRBV4-3 and TRBJ1-2, with D perhaps TRBD1 (6 bases). The germline V gene has CDR1 LGHNA and CDR2 YSLEER. The CDR3 extends over 16 amino acids. V was clipped by 4 bases and J by 0 bases, with 15 bases between them. CDR3 in DNA: TGCGCCAGCAGCCCTTCAGGGGTTTACGCTAACTATGGCTACACCTTC. It is translated as CASSPSGVYANYGYTF.

The chain has TRBV5-1 and TRBJ2-2, with 11 bases lining up with TRBD1. V gave up 4 bases and J gave up 7 bases; unmatched junction bases: 3. The V gene's germline CDR1 is SGHRS and CDR2 YFSETQ. The CDR3 totals 14 residues. The CDR3 DNA is TGCGCCAGCAGCGGGGACAGGGGGAACGGGGAGCTGTTTTTT. Encoded protein: CASSGDRGNGELFF. Using reference TRBV5-1 and TRBJ2-2 for the parts outside the CDR3, the full variable domain is KAGVTQTPRYLIKTRGQQVTLSCSPISGHRSVSWYQQTPGQGLQFLFEYFSETQRNKGNFPGRFSGRQFSNSRSEMNVSTLELGDSALYLCASSGDRGNGELFFGEGSRLTVL.

The V and J genes are TRBV6-6 and TRBJ2-7, with 7 positions matching TRBD1. V was pared by 3 bases and J by 1 base, with 6 bases of the junction left unmatched. Germline CDR1 MNHNY, CDR2 SVGAGI (reference sequence). This CDR3 comprises 15 residues. The CDR3 DNA follows: TGTGCCAGCAGTTATCTAGGGACAGTTTCCTACGAGCAGTACTTC. Amino acid sequence: CASSYLGTVSYEQYF.

This clone was seen once. V usage is TRBV5-1 and J usage is TRBJ2-5; D call uncertain. Between the trimmed V and J ends, which lost 1 base and 4 bases, there was a span of 14 bases. The CDR3 runs to 15 residues. Germline assignment: CDR1 SGHRS and CDR2 YFSETQ. The CDR3 loop is CASSLFSSPSETQYF. Written as DNA, the CDR3 is TGCGCCAGCAGCTTGTTTTCGTCTCCGTCAGAGACCCAGTACTTC.

This chain links TRBV2 with TRBJ2-7; TRBD2 matches 13 bases. The CDR3 has 15 residues. V gave up 6 bases and J gave up 7 bases; unmatched junction bases: 9. The germline CDR1 and CDR2 sequences are SNHLY and FYNNEI. Written as DNA, the CDR3 is TGTGCCAGCAGGGGGACTAGCGGGGCCCTGGGGGAGCAGTACTTC. It translates to CASRGTSGALGEQYF.

The chain uses TRBV15 and TRBJ2-3; tentatively, D is TRBD2 (5 bases). Germline CDR1 LNHNV, CDR2 YYDKDF (reference sequence). The germline V and J ends were trimmed by 1 base and 0 bases, with 11 bases remaining between them. The CDR3 runs 16 residues. As DNA, the CDR3 is TGTGCCACCAGCAGAGTTTGGCGGGTTAGCACAGATACGCAGTATTTT. This codes for CATSRVWRVSTDTQYF.

The chain combines TRBV27 with TRBJ2-7, with TRBD2 matching over 9 bases. CDR1 is MNHEY, CDR2 SMNVEV, per germline (reference sequence). V was pared by 5 bases and J by 2 bases, with 4 bases of the junction left unmatched. This CDR3 comprises 14 residues. CDR3 coding DNA: TGTGCCAGCAGTCCATTAGCGGGGGCCTACGAGCAGTACTTC. Its protein is CASSPLAGAYEQYF.

This chain connects TRBV7-9 to TRBJ2-2; 8 bases are a match to TRBD1. Germline CDR1 is SEHNR and CDR2 is FQNEAQ (reference sequence). This CDR3 is 15 amino acids long. With V trimmed by 5 bases and J by 3 bases, 5 bases remained unmatched. CDR3 DNA sequence: TGTGCCAGCAGCATACGACAGGGGTACACCGGGGAGCTGTTTTTT. Its translation is CASSIRQGYTGELFF.

This clone appeared a single time. The CDR3 protein is CASRQDNEKLFF. The CDR3, as DNA: TGCGCCAGCAGACAGGACAATGAAAAACTGTTTTTT. J is TRBJ1-4 and V is TRBV10-2; perhaps TRBD1 as D (5 bases). CDR3 size: 12 residues. V dropped 6 bases and J dropped 5 bases, with 7 bases sitting between them. In germline, CDR1 is WSHSY, CDR2 SAAADI.

The chain links TRBV4-1 to TRBJ2-1; 16 positions match TRBD2. The germline CDR1 and CDR2 sequences are MGHRA and YSYEKL. Losses at the gene ends were 1 base for V and 8 bases for J; bases not matched to a gene: 20. The CDR3 runs 22 residues. CDR3 nucleotides: TGCGCCAGCAGCCAAGTTGCCCGACCCCCTGGGACTAGCGGGGGGGCCTGGGATGAGCAGTTCTTC. Its translation is CASSQVARPPGTSGGAWDEQFF.

The chain is built from TRBV7-9 and TRBJ1-4; D not certain. The CDR3 loop spans 13 amino acids. Germline loops: CDR1 SEHNR, CDR2 FQNEAQ (reference sequence). With 4 bases removed from V and 10 bases from J, the gap between germline ends came to 13 bases. This CDR3 is CASSSDGEPKLFF. In DNA, the CDR3 is TGTGCCAGCAGCTCGGACGGGGAACCAAAACTGTTTTTT. Supplemented by reference TRBV7-9 and TRBJ1-4, the full variable domain reads DTGVSQNPRHKITKRGQNVTFRCDPISEHNRLYWYRQTLGQGPEFLTYFQNEAQLEKSRLLSDRFSAERPKGSFSTLEIQRTEQGDSAMYLCASSSDGEPKLFFGSGTQLSVL.

This chain links TRBV4-1 with TRBJ1-5; D is unclear. This CDR3 has 14 residues. V lost 2 bases to trimming and J lost 4 bases, with 9 bases between them. CDR1 is MGHRA and CDR2 is YSYEKL in the germline V gene. The CDR3 protein is CASSQWQANQPQHF. The CDR3 DNA follows: TGCGCCAGCAGCCAATGGCAGGCTAATCAGCCCCAGCATTTT.

This chain connects TRBV5-4 to TRBJ1-2; D perhaps matches TRBD1 (5 bases). V was clipped by 0 bases and J by 8 bases, with 11 bases between them. Looked up from germline, CDR1 is SGHNT and CDR2 is YYREEE (reference sequence). The CDR3 is 13 residues long. The CDR3 region has the DNA TGTGCCAGCAGCTTGGAAGGGGAAGAGGGCTACACCTTC. Translating it yields CASSLEGEEGYTF.

V and J are TRBV18 and TRBJ2-1; 8 nucleotides agree with TRBD2. The CDR3 runs to 16 residues. V shed 0 bases, J shed 6 bases, and the junction held 7 bases outside the gene matches. Germline CDR1 is KGHSH and CDR2 is LQKENI. This CDR3 is CASSPPGVAGSNEQFF. The DNA of the CDR3 is TGTGCCAGCTCACCACCTGGTGTAGCGGGATCCAATGAGCAGTTCTTC.

The CDR3 is CASSYLTPTLTEAFF. CDR3 in DNA: TGTGCCAGCAGTTACTTGACACCTACGCTCACTGAAGCTTTCTTT. J is TRBJ1-1 and V is TRBV6-6; D gene ambiguous. Trimming removed 1 base from V and 4 bases from J, with 13 bases in between. This CDR3 spans 15 amino acids. Germline V gene data show CDR1 as MNHNY and CDR2 as SVGAGI (reference sequence).

The gene calls are TRBV30 and TRBJ1-2, with D unclear. This CDR3 has 12 amino acids. Trimming pared 0 bases from V and 6 bases from J, leaving 8 bases between. Germline values: CDR1 GTSNPN, CDR2 SVGIG (reference sequence). The CDR3 DNA sequence: TGTGCCTGGAGTGTAGACGGGGATGGCTACACCTTC. Encoded protein: CAWSVDGDGYTF. Supplemented by reference TRBV30 and TRBJ1-2, the full variable domain reads SQTIHQWPATLVQPVGSPLSLECTVEGTSNPNLYWYRQAAGRGLQLLFYSVGIGQISSEVPQNLSASRPQDRQFILSSKKLLLSDSGFYLCAWSVDGDGYTFGSGTRLTVV.

This clone was seen a few times. This chain connects TRBV7-9 to TRBJ1-2, with TRBD1 identical over 8 bases. Germline trimming cut 6 bases from V and 0 bases from J; bases unmatched to any gene: 6. This CDR3 is 15 amino acids long. CDR1 and CDR2 from the germline V gene are SEHNR and FQNEAQ (reference sequence). The CDR3 region has the DNA TGTGCCAGCAGTTCGACAGGGGCAACTAACTATGGCTACACCTTC. The encoded protein is CASSSTGATNYGYTF.

The chain uses TRBV7-8 and TRBJ1-6, with D possibly being TRBD1 (6 bases). Germline lookup yields CDR1 SGHVS and CDR2 FQNEAQ. The CDR3 extends over 16 amino acids. V was cut by 5 bases and J by 8 bases, with 19 bases left in between. Here the CDR3 reads CASSLRRTAQDSPLHF. CDR3 coding DNA: TGTGCCAGCAGCCTACGACGGACAGCCCAGGATTCACCCCTCCACTTT.

J is TRBJ2-3 and V is TRBV4-3; maybe TRBD2 (5 bases). The ends were cut back, 1 base at V and 0 bases at J, with 8 bases in the middle. Germline values: CDR1 LGHNA, CDR2 YSLEER. This CDR3 spans 15 amino acids. The CDR3, as DNA: TGCGCCAGCAGCCAAGGGTCGGGGAGCACAGATACGCAGTATTTT. As protein: CASSQGSGSTDTQYF.

The chain is built from TRBV30 and TRBJ2-1; TRBD2 is a possible D gene (6 bases). The germline V gene has CDR1 GTSNPN and CDR2 SVGIG (reference sequence). V was shortened by 0 bases and J by 4 bases, with 16 bases between the two germline ends. The CDR3 runs to 16 residues. This CDR3 is CAWSVNWAGPYNEQFF. CDR3 bases: TGTGCCTGGAGTGTCAATTGGGCGGGGCCTTACAATGAGCAGTTCTTC.

V usage is TRBV2 and J usage is TRBJ1-4, with D uncertain. The germline CDR1 and CDR2 sequences are SNHLY and FYNNEI. This CDR3 region has 16 residues. V lost 5 bases and J 2 bases, leaving 15 bases between the germline ends. In DNA, the CDR3 is TGTGCCAGCAGTCTCTACGCGGGTGGCACTAATGAAAAACTGTTTTTT. It translates to CASSLYAGGTNEKLFF.